The clone carrying this T cell receptor beta chain was detected only a few times. The target antigen is unknown. The data stem from a study of cytomegalovirus exposure and HLA in healthy donors. Background on the study: Earlier sequencing of around 190 million T cells yielded under 120 million unique TCR beta sequences. Study results and limitations: In terms of immune exposure information, only CMV serostatus was available. Most TCR beta V segments were productive about 87% or about 30% of the time in an earlier analysis.

Use of 60 Vbeta and 13 Jbeta primers characterized the PCR. Sequencing was performed with immunoSEQ multiplex PCR; in TCRdb, only in-frame clones are kept and a portion is missing. The data contain 140,000 or so clones, roughly 70% of them singletons. The CDR3 contains 17 residues. Trimming took 0 bases from V and 2 from J; bases not matched to a gene: 9. CDR1 is ENHRY, CDR2 SYGVKD, per germline. The chain has TRBV10-3 and TRBJ2-7, with 8 bases aligning to TRBD1. The sequence was obtained from a man younger than 30 in good health and CMV-seropositive. Sequencing was carried out using PBMCs. The CDR3 nucleotides are TGTGCCATCAGTGAGTCGGTCAAGACAGGGGTTACCTACGAGCAGTACTTC. It specifies CAISESVKTGVTYEQYF.